The entry that follows covers one T cell receptor (beta chain) sequence. Its specificity is unknown. The germline CDR1 and CDR2 sequences are KGHSH and LQKENI. Losses at the gene ends were 2 bases for V and 7 bases for J; bases not matched to a gene: 4. This CDR3 region has 14 residues. This entry belongs to a study of post-analysis software for immune sequencing data. In the study overall: There were relapsing-remitting, secondary progressive and progressive-relapsing multiple sclerosis among the disease courses included.

Study observations and caveats: Under the F measure, samples that were prepared in one batch clustered strongly together. Elevated frequency relative to controls characterized roughly five TRBV segments in patients, TRBV5-6, TRBV5-1 and TRBV20-1 among them.

Unique molecular identifiers featured in each of the TCR beta cDNA libraries. TCRdb used MiXCR to reprocess the PCR reads, holding one entry per CDR3 protein. This table has hundreds of thousands of distinct CDR3 sequences, approximately 59% appearing once. The origin of this receptor is a girl aged 2 to 10 with multiple sclerosis. Sequencing was performed on blood. V usage is TRBV18 and J usage is TRBJ2-1; the match to TRBD1 covers 8 bases. CDR3 DNA sequence: TGTGCCAGCTCACCAGGACAGGGTAAGAATGAGCAGTTCTTC. Translation gives CASSPGQGKNEQFF.